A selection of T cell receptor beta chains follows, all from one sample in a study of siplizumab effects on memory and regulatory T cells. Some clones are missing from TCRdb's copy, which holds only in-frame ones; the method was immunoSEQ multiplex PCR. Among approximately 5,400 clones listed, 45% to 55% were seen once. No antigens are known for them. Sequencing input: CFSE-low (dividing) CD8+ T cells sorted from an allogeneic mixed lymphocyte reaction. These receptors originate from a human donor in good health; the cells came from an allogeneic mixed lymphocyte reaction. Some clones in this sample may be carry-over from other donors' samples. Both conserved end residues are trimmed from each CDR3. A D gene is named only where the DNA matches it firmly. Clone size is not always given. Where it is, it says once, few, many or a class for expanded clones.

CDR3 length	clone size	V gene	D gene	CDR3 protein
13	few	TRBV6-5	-	ASSYSGTLYNEQF
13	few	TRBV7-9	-	ASSSLLSSYNEQF
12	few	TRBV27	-	ASSLSAANQPQH
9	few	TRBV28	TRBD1	ASSQGAEAF
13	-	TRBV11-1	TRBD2	ASSLSGSGLETQY
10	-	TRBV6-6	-	ASTDRAETQY
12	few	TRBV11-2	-	ASSLETWIYGYT
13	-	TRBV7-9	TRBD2	ASSSTSGIVPEQY
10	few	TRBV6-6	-	ASQDGAYEQY
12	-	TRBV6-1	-	ASREGPYTGELF
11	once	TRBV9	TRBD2	ASSVIAGGTQY